This T cell receptor (beta chain) was identified during a study of cytomegalovirus exposure and HLA in healthy donors. General observations from the study: Prior analysis indicated that the majority of TCR beta V segments exhibited productivity approximately 87% or approximately 30% of the time.

The CDR3 runs to 13 residues. Germline lookup yields CDR1 MNHEY and CDR2 SVGAGI. Deletions cut 7 bases from V and 9 bases from J, with 16 bases between. The study ran its PCR with 60 Vbeta and 13 Jbeta primers. Produced via immunoSEQ multiplex PCR; TCRdb's table is partial and in-frame only. This repertoire includes more than 30,000 clones. About this clone itself: Its antigen is currently unknown.

Input material: PBMCs. The sequence derives from a man aged 35-49 years in good health and CMV-seropositive. This chain uses TRBV6-5 with TRBJ2-1; no reliable D call. CDR3 in DNA: TGTGCCAGCACCGAAAGGCCAAGAGGTGAGCAGTTCTTC. This gives the protein CASTERPRGEQFF.